This is a list of T cell receptor beta chains from one sample in a study of control samples from healthy donors and cancer patients. The repertoire was sequenced with immunoSEQ multiplex PCR; TCRdb's copy has only in-frame clones and lacks some. The sample gives 95,000 to 150,000 clones, approximately 88% of which show up once; about two fifths is in the top ten. Sequencing was carried out using blood. The receptors come from a man in his fifties in good health. Both conserved end residues are part of each CDR3. A D gene is named only where the DNA matches it firmly. Part of the rows lack a size; the others show once, few, many or a class for expanded clones.

>TRBJ1-1|TRBV6-6|few|TRBD1
TGTGCCAGCAAAGGGACAGGGGGGCCTGAAGCTTTCTTT
CASKGTGGPEAFF
>TRBJ1-2|TRBV18|-|-
TGTGCCAGCTCACCACCGATGGCAGCCGATGGCTACACCTTC
CASSPPMAADGYTF
>TRBJ2-5|TRBV15|-|-
TGTGCCACCAGCAGAGCCGGGAGTCTGGGGACCCAGTACTTC
CATSRAGSLGTQYF
>TRBJ1-4|TRBV6-5|-|-
TGTGCCAGCAGTTTAGGGGGGATAGATGAAAAACTGTTTTTT
CASSLGGIDEKLFF
>TRBJ1-5|TRBV28|-|TRBD1
TGTGCCAGCAGTCGGACAGGGCTGAATCAGCCCCAGCATTTT
CASSRTGLNQPQHF
>TRBJ1-1|TRBV6-1|-|-
TGTGCCAGCAGTGAATATCAGATTTCCCTGAACACTGAAGCTTTCTTT
CASSEYQISLNTEAFF
>TRBJ1-5|TRBV5-1|once|-
TGCGCCAGCAGCTTGGGACAGAGTAATCAGCCCCAGCATTTT
CASSLGQSNQPQHF
>TRBJ2-3|TRBV5-1|-|-
TGCGCCAGCAGCTTGGAGAGGCCTTCCACAGATACGCAGTATTTT
CASSLERPSTDTQYF
>TRBJ1-5|TRBV6-1|-|-
TGTGCCAGCAGTGAAGTCGAGAGTCAGCCCCAGCATTTT
CASSEVESQPQHF
>TRBJ2-7|TRBV27|-|TRBD1
TGTGCCAGCACTAACGGGGACAGGGAGTACGAGCAGTACTTC
CASTNGDREYEQYF
>TRBJ2-3|TRBV5-4|-|TRBD1
TGTGCCAGCAGCTCAACCGGGACAGGGTTACAAGATACGCAGTATTTT
CASSSTGTGLQDTQYF
>TRBJ2-1|TRBV27|-|-
TGTGCCAGCGGTAGGGACCTCACCTACAATGAGCAGTTCTTC
CASGRDLTYNEQFF
>TRBJ1-3|TRBV18|once|-
TGTGCCAGCTCACCTCAGCGAAGGGGGAGGCGGACCTCTGGAAACACCATATATTTT
CASSPQRRGRRTSGNTIYF
>TRBJ1-2|TRBV20-1|-|TRBD1
TGCAGTGCCAGTGACAGGGGAAATGGCTACACCTTC
CSASDRGNGYTF
>TRBJ1-2|TRBV19|few|-
TGTGCCAGTAGGGCGGCAAGCTCTTATGGCTACACCTTC
CASRAASSYGYTF
>TRBJ1-2|TRBV6-5|once|-
TGTGCCAGCACCGAAGGAGCCCGTAACTATGGCTACACCTTC
CASTEGARNYGYTF
>TRBJ2-5|TRBV7-8|-|TRBD2
TGTGCCAGCAGCTTAGGGGGGACTAGCGTACAGACCCAGTACTTC
CASSLGGTSVQTQYF
>TRBJ1-6|TRBV30|-|TRBD1
TGTGCCTGGAGTGTAGGGACAGGGGTGAATTCACCCCTCCACTTT
CAWSVGTGVNSPLHF
>TRBJ2-5|TRBV6-4|-|TRBD1
TGTGCCAGCAGTCCCACAGGGGGCGATCTCCAAGAGACCCAGTACTTC
CASSPTGGDLQETQYF
>TRBJ1-4|TRBV30|once|-
TGTGCCTGGAGTCCACAGGGTTGGGAAAAACTGTTTTTT
CAWSPQGWEKLFF
>TRBJ1-6|TRBV27|once|-
TGTGCCAGCTGCACCGGGACGGTGAATTCACCCCTCCACTTT
CASCTGTVNSPLHF
>TRBJ1-5|TRBV7-6|-|-
TGTGCCAGCAGCCCAATGGGGGGCTTTCAGCCCCAGCATTTT
CASSPMGGFQPQHF
>TRBJ2-7|TRBV27|once|-
TGTGCCAGCAGTTTTAACAGCCCGCCCTCCTACGAGCAGTACTTC
CASSFNSPPSYEQYF
>TRBJ1-1|TRBV27|-|-
TGTGCCAGCAGTTTATTCGGAGTCTCGAACACTGAAGCTTTCTTT
CASSLFGVSNTEAFF
>TRBJ2-7|TRBV5-4|-|-
TGTGCCAGCAGCCCGCGGAGGACTGGCTCCTACGAGCAGTACTTC
CASSPRRTGSYEQYF
>TRBJ1-1|TRBV18|-|-
TGTGCCAGCTCACCAGCACAGAACACTGAAGCTTTCTTT
CASSPAQNTEAFF
>TRBJ1-6|TRBV11-2|-|-
TGTGCCAGCAGCTTAGGCGGCCGAGGAAGGGGAATTGATTCACCCCTCCACTTT
CASSLGGRGRGIDSPLHF
>TRBJ2-7|TRBV27|-|-
TGTGCCAGCAGTTGGAAGGGGGAGGGCTACGAGCAGTACTTC
CASSWKGEGYEQYF
>TRBJ2-5|TRBV30|-|TRBD1
TGTGCCTGGGGAAGGACAGGGATGGAGACCCAGTACTTC
CAWGRTGMETQYF
>TRBJ1-5|TRBV4-1|-|-
TGCGCCAGCAGCCAAGCCCCTAGGGCCAATCAGCCCCAGCATTTT
CASSQAPRANQPQHF
>TRBJ2-2|TRBV6-1|-|-
TGTGCCAGCAGTGAAGCGGGGGAAAACACCGGGGAGCTGTTTTTT
CASSEAGENTGELFF
>TRBJ1-2|TRBV27|-|-
TGTGCCAGCAGTCCAACGCGGAATGCCGGGCCTGGCTACACCTTC
CASSPTRNAGPGYTF
>TRBJ2-7|TRBV12-3/TRBV12-4|-|TRBD1
TGTGCCAGCTACCTTCAGGGGGCCTACGAGCAGTACTTC
CASYLQGAYEQYF
>TRBJ2-5|TRBV7-2|-|TRBD2
TGTGCCAGCAGCCTTCTAGCGGGCCCTCAAGAGACCCAGTACTTC
CASSLLAGPQETQYF
>TRBJ2-7|TRBV6-1|-|TRBD2
TGTGCCAGCAGTGGTCGGACTAGCGGGGGGTCCTACGAGCAGTACTTC
CASSGRTSGGSYEQYF
>TRBJ1-2|TRBV29-1|-|-
TGCAGCGCTGACGAAAGGGGCCCCTACTATGGCTACACCTTC
CSADERGPYYGYTF
>TRBJ1-2|TRBV5-1|-|-
TGCGCCAGCAGCCTGCAACAGGGAGCCCTTGGCTACACCTTC
CASSLQQGALGYTF
>TRBJ1-2|TRBV19|-|TRBD1
TGTGCCAGTATGGAGACAGGGGGCATTGGCTACACCTTC
CASMETGGIGYTF
>TRBJ2-1|TRBV6-2/TRBV6-3|-|-
TGTGCCAGCAGTATAAACCCCCTCTCTGGCGGGACATCCTACAATGAGCAGTTCTTC
CASSINPLSGGTSYNEQFF
>TRBJ2-7|TRBV11-2|-|TRBD1
TGTGCCAGCAGTTTAGGGACAGGGGTTTTCGGCGAGCAGTACTTC
CASSLGTGVFGEQYF
>TRBJ2-6|TRBV24-1|-|-
TGTGCCACCGGGGCAGTGGGGGCTGGGGCCAACGTCCTGACTTTC
CATGAVGAGANVLTF
>TRBJ1-5|TRBV6-1|-|-
TGTGCCAGCAGTGAAGGGGGGGCTTGGCAGCCCCAGCATTTT
CASSEGGAWQPQHF
>TRBJ2-1|TRBV2|-|-
TGTGCCAGCAGTGAAGGGGCAGGTAATGAGCAGTTCTTC
CASSEGAGNEQFF
>TRBJ1-2|TRBV27|once|-
TGTGCCAGCAGTCCCCCGACAGCGGGTAACTATGGCTACACCTTC
CASSPPTAGNYGYTF
>TRBJ1-1|TRBV6-2/TRBV6-3|-|-
TGTGCCAGCAGTTACTCTAGCTCAATGGGGACTGAAGCTTTCTTT
CASSYSSSMGTEAFF
>TRBJ2-3|TRBV7-9|-|-
TGTGCCAGCAGCTTATTTGGGGGGGGGCACTCAGATACGCAGTATTTT
CASSLFGGGHSDTQYF
>TRBJ1-5|TRBV15|once|-
TGTGCCACCAGCCGAGCGGGCGCAGGGAGCAATCAGCCCCAGCATTTT
CATSRAGAGSNQPQHF
>TRBJ2-2|TRBV12-5|-|TRBD1
TGTGCTAGTGGTTTGTCAGGGAATACACCCCCCTTCGTCGACAGGGGGCGTTATACCGGGGAGCTGTTTTTT
CASGLSGNTPPFVDRGRYTGELFF
>TRBJ2-1|TRBV27|-|-
TGTGCCAGCCGCTTTGGGGGCTCCTACAATGAGCAGTTCTTC
CASRFGGSYNEQFF
>TRBJ1-2|TRBV27|-|TRBD1
TGTGCCAGCCGCCCTGCAGGGGGAGATGGCTACACCTTC
CASRPAGGDGYTF
>TRBJ1-5|TRBV6-5|-|-
TGTGCCAGCAGCCACAGGGAAACCCAGCCCCAGCATTTT
CASSHRETQPQHF
>TRBJ1-1|TRBV5-1|-|-
TGCGCCAGCAGATACCGGACAGAAATGAACACTGAAGCTTTCTTT
CASRYRTEMNTEAFF
>TRBJ1-5|TRBV12-3/TRBV12-4|-|-
TGTGCCAGCAGCCTGGAACTCAATCAGCCCCAGCATTTT
CASSLELNQPQHF
>TRBJ2-3|TRBV7-8|-|TRBD2
TGTGCCAGCAGCTTCCCCCTAGCGGGGGGGAGCACAGATACGCAGTATTTT
CASSFPLAGGSTDTQYF
>TRBJ2-7|TRBV5-1|-|-
TGCGCCAGCAGCTTGGACAGATCCCTGGGGGAGCAGTACTTC
CASSLDRSLGEQYF
>TRBJ2-2|TRBV6-2/TRBV6-3|-|-
TGTGCCAGCAGTTACCGCTGGACAGTTGGGTGGGCCGGGGAGCTGTTTTTT
CASSYRWTVGWAGELFF
>TRBJ2-1|TRBV4-3|-|-
TGCGCCAGCAGCCAAGGGAGGGGGAGTTCCAATGAGCAGTTCTTC
CASSQGRGSSNEQFF